The 11 T cell receptor beta chains presented below share a single source sample, sequenced in a study of T cell responses to AZD1222 COVID-19 vaccine. The method was immunoSEQ multiplex PCR; TCRdb's version includes in-frame clones alone and lacks a portion of them. This sample carries 150,000 to 200,000 clones, 85% to 95% of them seen once, and the ten largest clones take around 0.9%. The material sequenced was peripheral blood, taken on day 0 of AZD1222 vaccination. The source is an adult in good health.

The chain recombines TRBV6-2 or TRBV6-3 with TRBJ1-1; D may be TRBD1 (6 bases). V lost 0 bases to trimming and J lost 0 bases, with 8 bases between them. Germline CDR1 is MNHEY and CDR2 is SVGEGT. The CDR3 runs 15 residues. CDR3 in DNA: TGTGCCAGCAGTTACTCCTGGACAGTGAACACTGAAGCTTTCTTT. Protein sequence: CASSYSWTVNTEAFF.

J is TRBJ1-1 and V is TRBV5-4; D is perhaps TRBD1 (5 bases). V was cut by 4 bases and J by 0 bases, with 19 bases left in between. CDR3 size: 17 residues. CDR1 is SGHNT and CDR2 is YYREEE in the germline V gene (reference sequence). Here the CDR3 reads CASSPRGGAGMNTEAFF. The DNA of the CDR3 is TGTGCCAGCAGCCCGAGGGGAGGGGCAGGAATGAACACTGAAGCTTTCTTT. The full variable domain, with the rest looked up from reference TRBV5-4 and TRBJ1-1, is ETGVTQSPTHLIKTRGQQVTLRCSSQSGHNTVSWYQQALGQGPQFIFQYYREEENGRGNFPPRFSGLQFPNYSSELNVNALELDDSALYLCASSPRGGAGMNTEAFFGQGTRLTVV.

In DNA form, the CDR3 reads TGTGCCAGCAGTTTTGAGCCGGGACCCTATAGCAATCAGCCCCAGCATTTT. Translating gives CASSFEPGPYSNQPQHF. The genes are TRBV28 and TRBJ1-5, with D tentatively TRBD1 (5 bases). Per germline, CDR1 MDHEN and CDR2 SYDVKM. Trimming took 3 bases from V and 0 from J, leaving 15 bases between them. This CDR3 has 17 residues.

The chain recombines TRBV5-6 with TRBJ2-1; D possibly uses TRBD1 or TRBD2 (5 bases each). Trimming stripped 6 bases from V and 0 bases from J, with 13 bases between. The CDR3 runs 15 residues. The germline gives CDR1 SGHDT, CDR2 YYEEEE. CDR3 in DNA: TGTGCCAGCACCGGGACGGAGATCTCCTACAATGAGCAGTTCTTC. It specifies CASTGTEISYNEQFF.

The J gene is TRBJ1-2, the V gene TRBV6-5, with TRBD1 as a possible D gene (5 bases). V was clipped by 0 bases and J by 9 bases, with 14 bases between them. Germline CDR1 reads MNHEY; CDR2 reads SVGAGI. This CDR3 spans 14 amino acids. CDR3: CASSYSTDGWRYTF. DNA for the CDR3: TGTGCCAGCAGTTACTCGACAGATGGCTGGCGCTACACCTTC.

The genes are TRBV6-5 and TRBJ1-5; 7 positions agree with TRBD1. The germline CDR1 and CDR2 sequences are MNHEY and SVGAGI. The CDR3 covers 14 residues. V was clipped by 6 bases and J by 8 bases; unmatched bases: 10. CDR3 in DNA: TGTGCCAGCAGGCGGACGGGGCAGGGGGAGCCCCAGCATTTT. Its translation is CASRRTGQGEPQHF.

The chain combines TRBV7-2 with TRBJ2-1; 7 bases align to TRBD2. The CDR3 is made up of 16 amino acids. CDR1 is SGHTA, CDR2 FQGNSA, per germline. The J segment lost 6 bases and the V segment lost 1 base, leaving 9 bases of the junction unmatched. CDR3 residues: CASSLVSSSGSNEQFF. CDR3 nucleotides: TGTGCCAGCAGCTTAGTATCATCTAGCGGAAGCAATGAGCAGTTCTTC.

This clone appeared a single time. The same CDR3 arises from other DNA sequences in this sample as well. The rearrangement uses TRBV7-9 and TRBJ1-2; a weak D match, TRBD1 (5 bases). This CDR3 has 13 amino acids. The germline V gene encodes CDR1 SEHNR and CDR2 FQNEAQ (reference sequence). The V and J ends lost 3 bases and 0 bases respectively, with 5 bases between them. DNA of the CDR3: TGTGCCAGCAGCTTGGGACCTAACTATGGCTACACCTTC. Its protein is CASSLGPNYGYTF.

V and J are TRBV18 and TRBJ2-1; either TRBD1 or TRBD2 may supply D (5 bases each). Trimming cost V 0 bases and J 6 bases, with 9 bases left between them. The CDR3 sequence is 14 residues long. Germline V gene data show CDR1 as KGHSH and CDR2 as LQKENI. The CDR3 spells CASSPPAGSNEQFF. CDR3 bases: TGTGCCAGCTCACCACCGGCAGGGAGCAATGAGCAGTTCTTC.

The rearrangement uses TRBV12-2 and TRBJ1-2. TRBV12-2 is shown as a pseudogene. The CDR3 has 17 amino acids. DNA for the CDR3: TGTGCAAGTCGCTTCTTTGCGCGTTCCGGGGGGCGGTATGGCTACACCTTC. Translating gives CASRFFARSGGRYGYTF.

The chain uses TRBV2 and TRBJ1-4; no firm D call. Trimming stripped 6 bases from V and 0 bases from J, with 14 bases between. Germline V lookup: CDR1 SNHLY, CDR2 FYNNEI. The length of the CDR3 is 16 residues. In DNA form, the CDR3 reads TGTGCCAGCAGCCTAATGGGGTTCACAACTAATGAAAAACTGTTTTTT. The encoded protein is CASSLMGFTTNEKLFF.